The rows below give T cell receptor beta chains drawn from one sample of a study of cytotoxic CD8 clonotypes in ibrutinib-treated CLL. Here immunoSEQ multiplex PCR was the method, and the copy in TCRdb shows in-frame clones only, minus some. This sample has 50,000 to 70,000 clones, with 50% to 70% found just once. The sample in question was PBMCs, obtained at disease progression, from a patient treated with ibrutinib. The receptors were sampled from a human donor with chronic lymphocytic leukemia. CDR3s include the opening cysteine and the closing phenylalanine or tryptophan. A D gene is named only where the DNA matches it firmly. Clone size is stated in some rows and not others, as once, few, many or a class when expanded.

d_gene	abundance	v_gene	j_gene	CDR3nt	CDR3aa
TRBD2	few	TRBV25-1	TRBJ2-2	TGTGCCAGCAGACTAGCGGGAGTAGCCGGGGAGCTGTTTTTT	CASRLAGVAGELFF
-	few	TRBV4-1	TRBJ1-6	TGCGCCAGCAGCCGAGCCCTGGGATCACCCCTCCACTTT	CASSRALGSPLHF
TRBD1	many	TRBV7-9	TRBJ1-1	TGTGCCAGCAGCCCTACAGGGGACACTGAAGCTTTCTTT	CASSPTGDTEAFF
-	-	TRBV13	TRBJ1-1	TGTGCCAGCAGCCCACCCGTGAACACTGAAGCTTTCTTT	CASSPPVNTEAFF
-	few	TRBV27	TRBJ2-1	TGTGCCAGCAGTTTTTCTAGTCGTGAGCAGTTCTTC	CASSFSSREQFF
TRBD2	-	TRBV28	TRBJ2-3	TGTGCCAGCCCTCCCCCCCGACTAGCGGGAGCAGATACGCAGTATTTT	CASPPPRLAGADTQYF
TRBD2	-	TRBV7-3	TRBJ2-3	TGTGCCAGCAGATTGGTAGCGGGGAGGGAAGATACGCAGTATTTT	CASRLVAGREDTQYF
-	-	TRBV28	TRBJ2-7	TGTGCCAGCATCTCCAGCGGGCGGGGAGCTTACGAGCAGTACTTC	CASISSGRGAYEQYF
-	few	TRBV11-2	TRBJ2-3	TGTGCCAGCAGCTTACCCGTTAAGGATACGCAGTATTTT	CASSLPVKDTQYF
-	-	TRBV18	TRBJ1-3	TGTGCCAGCCCACCACCGGTTCAAGACACCATATATTTT	CASPPPVQDTIYF
-	-	TRBV9	TRBJ2-7	TGTGCCAGCAGCGTAGGAGGGTTGGCCTACGAGCAGTACTTC	CASSVGGLAYEQYF
-	-	TRBV13	TRBJ2-1	TGTGCCAGCAGCTTAGGGGGGCTAGTACAGTTCTTC	CASSLGGLVQFF
-	-	TRBV6-5	TRBJ1-1	TGTGCCAGCAGCGATTGGGGGGCTCTGAACACTGAAGCTTTCTTT	CASSDWGALNTEAFF
-	few	TRBV25-1	TRBJ1-5	TGTGCCAGCAGTGAATCAGGGTACAATCAGCCCCAGCATTTT	CASSESGYNQPQHF
-	few	TRBV5-1	TRBJ1-1	TGCGCCAGCAGCTTTCAAGAGAACACTGAAGCTTTCTTT	CASSFQENTEAFF
TRBD1	-	TRBV18	TRBJ1-1	TGTGCCAGCTCACCCGGGACAGGGGGGAACACTGAAGCTTTCTTT	CASSPGTGGNTEAFF
TRBD1	-	TRBV5-1	TRBJ2-3	TGCGCCAGCAGCTTGGATCCCGGGACAGGGATCACAGATACGCAGTATTTT	CASSLDPGTGITDTQYF
-	-	TRBV27	TRBJ2-7	TGTGCCACCGCGTCAGGGTATTTGGTTTCCTACGAGCAGTACTTC	CATASGYLVSYEQYF
-	-	TRBV6-5	TRBJ1-3	TGTGCCAGCAGTTCCCAGAGAAACACCATATATTTT	CASSSQRNTIYF
-	-	TRBV28	TRBJ1-5	TGTGCCAGCAGTCCCAGTGAGCAGCCCCAGCATTTT	CASSPSEQPQHF
TRBD2	-	TRBV29-1	TRBJ2-5	TGCAGCGCGGGACTAGCACAAGAGACCCAGTACTTC	CSAGLAQETQYF
TRBD1	few	TRBV19	TRBJ1-2	TGTGCCAGTAGTATAGCGGGACAGCGGAGAGGCTACACCTTC	CASSIAGQRRGYTF
TRBD2	few	TRBV18	TRBJ2-1	TGTGCCAGCTCACCTCTAGCGGGAGAAAACAATGAGCAGTTCTTC	CASSPLAGENNEQFF
TRBD1	-	TRBV11-1	TRBJ2-2	TGTGCCAGCAGCTTAGCTTCTTGGGGACAGGGGTCCCAAACCGGGGAGCTGTTTTTT	CASSLASWGQGSQTGELFF
-	many	TRBV18	TRBJ1-2	TGTGCCAGCTCACCACCGACAGAGAGCTATGGCTACACCTTC	CASSPPTESYGYTF
TRBD1	-	TRBV6-6	TRBJ1-4	TGTGCCAGCGGACAGGGAAATGAAAAACTGTTTTTT	CASGQGNEKLFF
TRBD2	-	TRBV10-3	TRBJ2-1	TGTGCCATCAGTGCCCCTTTAAGCGGGGGGGCAAAGAATGAGCAGTTCTTC	CAISAPLSGGAKNEQFF
-	few	TRBV6-5	TRBJ1-2	TGTGCCAGCAGTTCCTCCGGGACGGAATATGGCTACACCTTC	CASSSSGTEYGYTF
TRBD2	-	TRBV19	TRBJ2-1	TGTGCCAGTAGCGAACTAGCGGGAGACTACAATGAGCAGTTCTTC	CASSELAGDYNEQFF
-	-	TRBV2	TRBJ1-2	TGTGCCAGCAGTGTAACCACGGGTTATGGCTACACCTTC	CASSVTTGYGYTF
TRBD2	-	TRBV11-3	TRBJ2-1	TGTGCCAGCAGCTACCTTGGACTAGTTCCCAATGAGCAGTTCTTC	CASSYLGLVPNEQFF
-	-	TRBV30	TRBJ2-2	TGTGCCTGGAGGGAGGGACCTTACACCGGGGAGCTGTTTTTT	CAWREGPYTGELFF
-	few	TRBV5-4	TRBJ2-5	TGTGCCAGCAGCTCCAGGCAAGAGACCCAGTACTTC	CASSSRQETQYF
TRBD1	few	TRBV27	TRBJ1-2	TGTGCCAGCAGTTTAGGGACAGGGTTGTTCCGTGGCTACACCTTC	CASSLGTGLFRGYTF
TRBD1	few	TRBV6-6	TRBJ1-2	TGTGCCAGCAGTTCAGGGGGACCGAACTATGGCTACACCTTC	CASSSGGPNYGYTF
-	once	TRBV4-2	TRBJ2-5	TGTGCCAGCAGCCAAGATGGCTCTAGCATGGAGACCCAGTACTTC	CASSQDGSSMETQYF
-	-	TRBV29-1	TRBJ2-1	TGCAGCGTTGTGGTGCTAGTGAGCAATGAGCAGTTCTTC	CSVVVLVSNEQFF
TRBD1	-	TRBV2	TRBJ1-1	TGTGCCAGCACCGGACAGGACTACAAAGCTTTCTTT	CASTGQDYKAFF
TRBD2	-	TRBV30	TRBJ2-3	TGTGCCTGGAGTGCGGTAGCGGGGACAGATACGCAGTATTTT	CAWSAVAGTDTQYF
-	-	TRBV5-1	TRBJ2-2	TGCGCCAGCAGCTTTCCCCAAGCGATGGACACCGGGGAGCTGTTTTTT	CASSFPQAMDTGELFF
TRBD1	-	TRBV27	TRBJ1-3	TGTGCCAGCAAACTGGGACAGGGGCCTGGAAACACCATATATTTT	CASKLGQGPGNTIYF
-	-	TRBV9	TRBJ1-1	TGTGCCAGCAGCGTACAGGCTCAGAGTGAAGCTTTCTTT	CASSVQAQSEAFF
-	-	TRBV28	TRBJ2-5	TGTGCCAGCAGTTTAGAAGAAGCGGCGGGGCTGGGCGAGACCCAGTACTTC	CASSLEEAAGLGETQYF
-	-	TRBV5-1	TRBJ2-7	TGCGCCAGCAGTGGAGCAGGACCCTCCTACGAGCAGTACTTC	CASSGAGPSYEQYF
-	-	TRBV9	TRBJ2-3	TGTGCCAGCAGCGTAGGAGATACGCAGTATTTT	CASSVGDTQYF
TRBD2	-	TRBV25-1	TRBJ2-7	TGTGCCAGCAGGAGCGGGGGGTACGAGCAGTACTTC	CASRSGGYEQYF
TRBD1	-	TRBV6-1	TRBJ2-3	TGTGCCAGCAGTGAAGGGACAGGGGAATATACGCAGTATTTT	CASSEGTGEYTQYF
-	-	TRBV27	TRBJ2-7	TGTGCCAGCAGTTTATTGGGGGTGGGGAACTACGAGCAGTACTTC	CASSLLGVGNYEQYF
-	-	TRBV7-2	TRBJ2-3	TGTGCCAGCAGCCCCGGCCGGGGTAGCACAGATACGCAGTATTTT	CASSPGRGSTDTQYF
-	few	TRBV5-1	TRBJ2-6	TGCGCCAGCAGCTTGGGGATCTCTGGGGCCAACGTCCTGACTTTC	CASSLGISGANVLTF
-	-	TRBV5-3	TRBJ2-1	TGTGCCAGCTGTACAGGCAGCAATGAGCAGTTCTTC	CASCTGSNEQFF
TRBD1	few	TRBV28	TRBJ2-7	TGTGCCAGCAGTTTACAGCAGGGACAGGGCAGGTACGAGCAGTACTTC	CASSLQQGQGRYEQYF
-	-	TRBV28	TRBJ1-2	TGTGCCAGCATGCGTGAAGGGAACTATGGCTACACCTTC	CASMREGNYGYTF
TRBD1	few	TRBV4-1	TRBJ2-6	TGCGCCAGCAGCCGGGCGGACAGGGGGGGGGCTACAGGCCTGACTTTC	CASSRADRGGATGLTF